The present entry profiles one T cell receptor (beta chain) with its context. Antigen specificity is unknown. The CDR3 contains 15 residues. V lost 2 bases and J 4 bases, leaving 11 bases between the germline ends. CDR1 and CDR2 (germline): LNHNV, YYDKDF (reference sequence). The data belong to a study of spatial heterogeneity in lung cancer. Turning to the study itself: The study observed each unique TCR and UMI combination more than ten times on average in raw reads.

Documented time point: sample taken at primary tumor resection. Sequencing of whole RNA from tumor, nontumor lung or frozen PBMC involved no sorting. General study results and limits: Ubiquitous expanded tumor TCRs appeared in blood more at resection than follow-up.

Each TCR cDNA molecule carried a unique molecular identifier. TCRdb independently ran MiXCR on the 5' RACE reads; one entry per CDR3 protein. The profile shows around 60,000 distinct CDR3 sequences, roughly 7.9% of them singletons. The receptor was derived from a female donor with early-stage non-small cell lung cancer. Sequenced material: PBMCs, taken at surgery. The chain combines TRBV15 with TRBJ1-4; tentative D call: TRBD1 (5 bases). In nucleotides, the CDR3 is TGTGCCACCAGCAGACCTAGACAGTTTAATGAAAAACTGTTTTTT. Protein sequence: CATSRPRQFNEKLFF.